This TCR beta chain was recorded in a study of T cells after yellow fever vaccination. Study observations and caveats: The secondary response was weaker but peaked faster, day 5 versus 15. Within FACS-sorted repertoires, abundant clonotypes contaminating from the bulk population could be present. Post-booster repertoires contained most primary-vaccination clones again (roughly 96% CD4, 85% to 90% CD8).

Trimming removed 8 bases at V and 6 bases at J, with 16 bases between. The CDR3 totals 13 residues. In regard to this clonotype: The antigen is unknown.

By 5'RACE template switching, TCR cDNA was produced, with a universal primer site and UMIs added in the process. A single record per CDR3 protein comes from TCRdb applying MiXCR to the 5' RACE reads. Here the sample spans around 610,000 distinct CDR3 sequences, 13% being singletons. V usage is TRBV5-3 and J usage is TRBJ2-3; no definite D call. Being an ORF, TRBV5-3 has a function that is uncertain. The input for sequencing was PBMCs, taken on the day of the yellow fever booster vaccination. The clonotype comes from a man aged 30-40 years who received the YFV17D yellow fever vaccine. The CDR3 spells CARSPGPPDTQYF. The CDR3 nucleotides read TGTGCCAGGAGCCCTGGGCCCCCGGATACGCAGTATTTT.